A selection of T cell receptor beta chains follows, all from one sample in a study of blood T cells in healthy people across ages. TCRdb independently ran MiXCR on the 5' RACE reads; one entry per CDR3 protein. The sample carries around 1,000,000 distinct CDR3 sequences, around 27% recorded once. This same sample was also taken into another study, of T cells of mothers and their children.

What was sequenced was blood. The receptors come from a girl aged 2 to 10 in good health. CDR3s include the opening cysteine and the closing phenylalanine or tryptophan. D genes are given only for firm matches. A row's size may be missing; if present it is once, few, many or a size class.

V	J	D	size	DNA	CDR3
TRBV28	TRBJ2-7	TRBD1	NA	TGTGCCAGCAGCCGGGACAGGGAAGACGAGCAGTACTTC	CASSRDREDEQYF
TRBV6-6	TRBJ2-4	TRBD1	NA	TGTGCCAGCACTAAATGGGCTGACAGGGTACACATTCAGTACTTC	CASTKWADRVHIQYF
TRBV4-1	TRBJ2-7	NA	once	TGCGCCAGCAGCCAAGATCAATTTGTGGGGCTAGAAAACTACGAGCAGTACTTC	CASSQDQFVGLENYEQYF
TRBV12-3/TRBV12-4	TRBJ2-1	TRBD2	few	TGTGCCAGCAGCGGGACTAGTGGCTATGAGCAGTTCTTC	CASSGTSGYEQFF
TRBV6-1	TRBJ2-3	NA	few	TGTGCCAGCAGTGATCCATCGACCCCTAGCACAGATACGCAGTATTTT	CASSDPSTPSTDTQYF
TRBV29-1	TRBJ2-3	TRBD1	NA	TGCAGCGTCGGCGGGACAGGGGGGGATACGCAGTATTTT	CSVGGTGGDTQYF
TRBV27	TRBJ2-1	TRBD1	NA	TGTGCCAGCAGTGAACAGGGGGCCTATGAGCAGTTCTTC	CASSEQGAYEQFF
TRBV4-3	TRBJ1-4	NA	few	TGCGCCAGCAGCCGAGGAACAGGGTTAGAAGAAAAACTGTTTTTT	CASSRGTGLEEKLFF
TRBV6-2/TRBV6-3	TRBJ2-5	NA	NA	TGTGCCAGCATGGCCGGATTACAAGAGACCCAGTACTTC	CASMAGLQETQYF
TRBV5-4	TRBJ1-6	NA	NA	TGTGCCAGCAGTTCTACCGGACTCACACCCCTCCACTTT	CASSSTGLTPLHF
TRBV7-9	TRBJ2-7	NA	few	TGTGCCAGCAGCTTACCCCCAGACAGTGAGCAGTACTTC	CASSLPPDSEQYF
TRBV24-1	TRBJ2-5	NA	few	TGTGCCACCAGTGAAGGCCAGCGGGCCCCAGAGACCCAGTACTTC	CATSEGQRAPETQYF
TRBV28	TRBJ2-5	NA	NA	TGTGCCAGCAGGCCCGGGGACACAGAGACCCAGTACTTC	CASRPGDTETQYF
TRBV28	TRBJ2-7	TRBD2	few	TGTGCCAGCAGTTTATCCGAGACTAGCGCCTACGAGCAGTACTTC	CASSLSETSAYEQYF
TRBV13	TRBJ2-7	TRBD1	NA	TGTGCCAGCAGCTACAGGGGGCCGGGTGAGCAGTACTTC	CASSYRGPGEQYF
TRBV7-9	TRBJ2-7	NA	NA	TGTGCCAGCAGCCATACGACAGGGAGGCTACGCTACGAGCAGTACTTC	CASSHTTGRLRYEQYF
TRBV9	TRBJ1-6	NA	NA	TGTGCCAGCAGCGTAGGTGGGGGCCGCTCCTATAATTCACCCCTCCACTTT	CASSVGGGRSYNSPLHF
TRBV27	TRBJ2-5	NA	NA	TGTGCCAGCAGCCCCGCGCACCCTGGTTTTACCAGGTCCCAAGAGACCCAGTACTTC	CASSPAHPGFTRSQETQYF
TRBV11-2	TRBJ2-3	TRBD1	NA	TGTGCCAGCAGCGGTCCCGGGACAGGGTTATATTCCCTTAGCACAGATACGCAGTATTTT	CASSGPGTGLYSLSTDTQYF
TRBV27	TRBJ1-5	NA	few	TGTGCCAGCAGCGGTAGGAATCAGCCCCAGCATTTT	CASSGRNQPQHF
TRBV6-1	TRBJ2-1	NA	NA	TGTGCCAGCAGTGAAGGGGGCAGATACAATGAGCAGTTCTTC	CASSEGGRYNEQFF
TRBV12-3/TRBV12-4	TRBJ2-1	NA	few	TGTGCCAGCGGATCTAGCGAGAGCAGCAGGGGTGAGCAGTTCTTC	CASGSSESSRGEQFF
TRBV2	TRBJ2-1	TRBD1	NA	TGTGCCAGCGGGACAGCCCCTGAGTTCTTC	CASGTAPEFF
TRBV5-1	TRBJ1-3	NA	few	TGCGCCAGCAGCTTCGACAGCTCTGGAAACACCATATATTTT	CASSFDSSGNTIYF
TRBV29-1	TRBJ1-5	NA	NA	TGCAGCGGAGACAGTTCCAATCAGCCCCAGCATTTT	CSGDSSNQPQHF
TRBV20-1	TRBJ1-2	TRBD1	few	TGCAGTCGATCGGATACCCAGGGGGCGACTGGCGGCTACACCTTC	CSRSDTQGATGGYTF